This TCR beta chain was retrieved from a study of T cells in Graves' hyperthyroidism and ophthalmopathy. The ends lost 5 bases at V and 4 bases at J; junction bases unmatched: 8. The CDR3 has 15 residues. The germline V gene encodes CDR1 MNHEY and CDR2 SMNVEV (reference sequence). It was RNA transcripts that yielded the amplified TCR beta CDR3 regions. An initial round of RT-PCR targeting the TCR CDR3 relied on the HTBI primer set. Each CDR3 protein gets one entry after TCRdb re-called the multiplex PCR reads with MiXCR. The top ten clones hold around 17% of a sample with hundreds of thousands of distinct CDR3 sequences, around 19% of them seen once. Every diagnosis used clinical symptoms, serum thyroxine and TRAb, thyroid ultrasound and orbital computed tomography. It was around 10 ml of fresh peripheral blood that supplied the PBMCs.

The receptor's source is a woman between 45 and 65 years old with Graves' hyperthyroidism that later progressed to Graves' ophthalmopathy. The gene calls are TRBV27 and TRBJ1-5; the match to TRBD1 covers 7 bases. Sequenced material: blood. The CDR3 nucleotides read TGTGCCAGCAGTACGGGACAGCGGGGGAATCAGCCCCAGCATTTT. Translated: CASSTGQRGNQPQHF.